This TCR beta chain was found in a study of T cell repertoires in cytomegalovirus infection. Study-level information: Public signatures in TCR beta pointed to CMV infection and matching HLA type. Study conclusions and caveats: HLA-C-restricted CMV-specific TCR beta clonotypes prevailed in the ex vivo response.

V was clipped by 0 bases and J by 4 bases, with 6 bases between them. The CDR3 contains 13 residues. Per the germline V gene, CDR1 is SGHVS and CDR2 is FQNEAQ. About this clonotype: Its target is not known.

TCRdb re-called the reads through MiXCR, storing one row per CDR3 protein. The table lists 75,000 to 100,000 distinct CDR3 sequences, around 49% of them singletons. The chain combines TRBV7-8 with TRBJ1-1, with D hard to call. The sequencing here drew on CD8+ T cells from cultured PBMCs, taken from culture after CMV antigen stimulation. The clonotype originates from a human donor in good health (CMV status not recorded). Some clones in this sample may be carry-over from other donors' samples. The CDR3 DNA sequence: TGTGCCAGCAGCTTAGCCCCAACCACTGAAGCTTTCTTT. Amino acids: CASSLAPTTEAFF.